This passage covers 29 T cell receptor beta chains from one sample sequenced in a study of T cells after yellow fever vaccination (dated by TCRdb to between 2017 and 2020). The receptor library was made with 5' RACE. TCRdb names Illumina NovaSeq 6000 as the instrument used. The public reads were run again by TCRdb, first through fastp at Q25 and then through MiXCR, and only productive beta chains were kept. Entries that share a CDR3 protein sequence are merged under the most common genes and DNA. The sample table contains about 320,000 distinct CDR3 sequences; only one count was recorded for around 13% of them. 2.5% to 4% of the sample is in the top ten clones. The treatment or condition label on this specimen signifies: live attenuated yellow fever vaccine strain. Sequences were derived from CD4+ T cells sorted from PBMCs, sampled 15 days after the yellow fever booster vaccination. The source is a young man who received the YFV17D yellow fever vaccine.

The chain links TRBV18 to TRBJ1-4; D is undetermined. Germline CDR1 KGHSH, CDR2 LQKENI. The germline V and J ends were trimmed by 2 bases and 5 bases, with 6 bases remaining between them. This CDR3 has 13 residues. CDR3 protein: CASSPGMNEKLFF. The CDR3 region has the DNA TGTGCCAGCTCACCAGGGATGAATGAAAAACTGTTTTTT.

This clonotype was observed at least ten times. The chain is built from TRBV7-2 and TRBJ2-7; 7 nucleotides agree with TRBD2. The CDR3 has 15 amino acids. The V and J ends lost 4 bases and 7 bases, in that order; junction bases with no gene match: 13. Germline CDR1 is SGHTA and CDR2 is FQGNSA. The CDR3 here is CASSSQALAVGEQYF. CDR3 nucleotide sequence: TGTGCCAGCAGCTCCCAAGCTCTAGCGGTGGGAGAGCAGTACTTC.

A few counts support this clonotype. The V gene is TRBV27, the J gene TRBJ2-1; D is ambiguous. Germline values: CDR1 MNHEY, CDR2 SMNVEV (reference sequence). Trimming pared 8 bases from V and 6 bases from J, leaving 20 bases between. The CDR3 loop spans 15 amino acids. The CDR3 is CASRSREHLGNEQFF. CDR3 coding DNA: TGTGCCAGCCGCTCCCGAGAGCACCTCGGCAATGAGCAGTTCTTC.

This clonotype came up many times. The CDR3: CASSQAKYNEQFF. The CDR3 DNA reads TGTGCCAGCAGCCAAGCAAAGTACAATGAGCAGTTCTTC. The chain links TRBV4-2 to TRBJ2-1; D remains ambiguous. Germline V gene data show CDR1 as LGHNA and CDR2 as YNFKEQ. V lost 1 base and J 4 bases, leaving 5 bases between the germline ends. The CDR3 loop spans 13 amino acids.

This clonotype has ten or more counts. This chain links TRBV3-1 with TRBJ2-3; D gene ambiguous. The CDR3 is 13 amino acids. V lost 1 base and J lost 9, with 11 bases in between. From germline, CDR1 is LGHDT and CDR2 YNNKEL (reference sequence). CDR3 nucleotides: TGTGCCAGCAGCCAAGTACTTGGCGTGACGCAGTATTTT. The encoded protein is CASSQVLGVTQYF.

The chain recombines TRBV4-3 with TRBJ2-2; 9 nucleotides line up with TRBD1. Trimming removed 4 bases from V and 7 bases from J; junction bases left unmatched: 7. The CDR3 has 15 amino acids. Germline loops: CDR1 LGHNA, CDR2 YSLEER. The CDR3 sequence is CASSPRDREGGELFF. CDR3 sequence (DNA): TGCGCCAGCAGCCCCCGGGACAGGGAGGGCGGGGAGCTGTTTTTT.

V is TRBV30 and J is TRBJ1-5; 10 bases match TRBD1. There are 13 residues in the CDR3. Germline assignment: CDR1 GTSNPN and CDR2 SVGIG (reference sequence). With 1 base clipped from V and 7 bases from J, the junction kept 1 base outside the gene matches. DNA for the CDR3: TGTGCCTGGAGTGGGACAGGGGGACAGCCCCAGCATTTT. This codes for CAWSGTGGQPQHF.

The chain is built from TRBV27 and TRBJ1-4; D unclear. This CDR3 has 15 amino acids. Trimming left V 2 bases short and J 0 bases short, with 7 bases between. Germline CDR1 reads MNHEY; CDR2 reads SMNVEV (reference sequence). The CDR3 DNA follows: TGTGCCAGCAGTTTAGAGTGGGCAACTAATGAAAAACTGTTTTTT. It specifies CASSLEWATNEKLFF.

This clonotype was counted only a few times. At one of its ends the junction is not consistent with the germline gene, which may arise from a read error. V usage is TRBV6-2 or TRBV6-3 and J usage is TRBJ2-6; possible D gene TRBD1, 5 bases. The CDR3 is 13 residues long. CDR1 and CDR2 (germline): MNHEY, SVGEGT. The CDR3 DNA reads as TGTGCCAGCAGACCCAGCAGGGCCACCGTCCTGACTTTC. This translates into CASRPSRATVLTF.

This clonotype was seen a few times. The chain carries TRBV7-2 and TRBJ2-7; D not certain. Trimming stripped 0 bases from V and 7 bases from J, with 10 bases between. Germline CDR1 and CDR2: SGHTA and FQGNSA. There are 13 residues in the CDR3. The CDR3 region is CASSLAGMREQYF. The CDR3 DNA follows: TGTGCCAGCAGCTTAGCGGGCATGCGAGAGCAGTACTTC.

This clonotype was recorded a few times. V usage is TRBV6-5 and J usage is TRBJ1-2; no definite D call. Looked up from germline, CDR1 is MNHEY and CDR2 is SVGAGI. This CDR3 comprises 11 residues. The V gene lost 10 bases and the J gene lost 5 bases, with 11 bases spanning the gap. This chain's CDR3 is CATQSSYGYTF. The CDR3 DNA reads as TGTGCCACCCAGAGTAGTTATGGCTACACCTTC.

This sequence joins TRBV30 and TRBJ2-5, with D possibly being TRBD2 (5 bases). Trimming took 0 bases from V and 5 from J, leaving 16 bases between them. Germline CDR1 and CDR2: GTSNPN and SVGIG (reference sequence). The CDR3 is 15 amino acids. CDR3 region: CAWSVLWRAWETQYF. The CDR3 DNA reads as TGTGCCTGGAGTGTGTTGTGGCGGGCTTGGGAGACCCAGTACTTC.

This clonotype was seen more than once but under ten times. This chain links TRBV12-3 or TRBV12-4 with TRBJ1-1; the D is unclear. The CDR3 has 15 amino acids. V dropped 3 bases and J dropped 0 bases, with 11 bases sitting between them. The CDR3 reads CASSLWRGMNTEAFF. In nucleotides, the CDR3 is TGTGCCAGCAGTTTGTGGCGGGGAATGAACACTGAAGCTTTCTTT.

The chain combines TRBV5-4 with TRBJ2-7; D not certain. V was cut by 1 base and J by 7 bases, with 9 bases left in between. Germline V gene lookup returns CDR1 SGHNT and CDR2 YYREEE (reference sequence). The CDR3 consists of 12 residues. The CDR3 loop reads CASSLSAQEQYF. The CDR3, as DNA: TGTGCCAGCAGCTTGAGCGCTCAAGAGCAGTACTTC.

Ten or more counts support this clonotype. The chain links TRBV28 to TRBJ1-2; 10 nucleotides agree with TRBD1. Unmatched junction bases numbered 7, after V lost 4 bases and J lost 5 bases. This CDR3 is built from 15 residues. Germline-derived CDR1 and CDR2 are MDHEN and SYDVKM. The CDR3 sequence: CASSSGTGVGYGYTF. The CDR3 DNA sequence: TGTGCCAGCAGTTCCGGGACAGGGGTCGGATATGGCTACACCTTC.

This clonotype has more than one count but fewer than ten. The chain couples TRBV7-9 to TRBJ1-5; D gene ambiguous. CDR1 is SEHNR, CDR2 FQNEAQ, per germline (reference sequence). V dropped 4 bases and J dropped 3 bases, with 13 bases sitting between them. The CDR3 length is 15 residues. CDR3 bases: TGTGCCAGCAGCTCCTCCGGTTCTGTCAATCAGCCCCAGCATTTT. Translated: CASSSSGSVNQPQHF.

The CDR3 spells CASSETGTGEDEQYF. As DNA, the CDR3 is TGTGCCAGCAGTGAGACCGGGACAGGGGAGGACGAGCAGTACTTC. V is TRBV2 and J is TRBJ2-7; 10 bases line up with TRBD1. Trimming at V came to 3 bases and at J to 5 bases, leaving 7 bases not matched to a gene. The CDR3 is 15 residues long. Germline CDR1 reads SNHLY; CDR2 reads FYNNEI.

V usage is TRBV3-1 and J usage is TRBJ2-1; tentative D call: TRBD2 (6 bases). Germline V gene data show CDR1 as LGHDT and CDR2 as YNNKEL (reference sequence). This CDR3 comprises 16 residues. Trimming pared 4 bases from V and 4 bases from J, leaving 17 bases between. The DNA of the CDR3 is TGTGCCAGCAGCCCCAGGGTGCTTAGCGGATACAATGAGCAGTTCTTC. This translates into CASSPRVLSGYNEQFF.

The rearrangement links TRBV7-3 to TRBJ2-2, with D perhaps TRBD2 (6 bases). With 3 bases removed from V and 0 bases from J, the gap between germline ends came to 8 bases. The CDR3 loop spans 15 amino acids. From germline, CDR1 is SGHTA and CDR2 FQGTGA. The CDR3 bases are TGTGCCAGCAGCTTCGGGGGAACGAACACCGGGGAGCTGTTTTTT. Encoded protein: CASSFGGTNTGELFF.

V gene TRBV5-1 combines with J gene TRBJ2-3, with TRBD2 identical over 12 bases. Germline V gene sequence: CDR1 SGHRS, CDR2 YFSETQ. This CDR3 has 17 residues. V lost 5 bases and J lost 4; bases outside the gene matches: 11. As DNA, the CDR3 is TGCGCCAGCAGGACGTCCTTGACTAGCGGGGGAGCAGATACGCAGTATTTT. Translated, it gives CASRTSLTSGGADTQYF.

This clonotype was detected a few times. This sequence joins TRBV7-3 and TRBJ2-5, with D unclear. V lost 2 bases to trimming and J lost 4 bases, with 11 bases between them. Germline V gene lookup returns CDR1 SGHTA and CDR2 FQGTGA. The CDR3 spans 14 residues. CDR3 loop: CASSLRKGTETQYF. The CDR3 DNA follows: TGTGCCAGCAGCTTACGTAAGGGAACAGAGACCCAGTACTTC.

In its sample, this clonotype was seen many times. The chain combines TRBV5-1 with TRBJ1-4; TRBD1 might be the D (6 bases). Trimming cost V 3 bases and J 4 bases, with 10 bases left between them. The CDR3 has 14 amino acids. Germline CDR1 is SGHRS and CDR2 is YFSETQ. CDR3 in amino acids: CASSSGQINEKLFF. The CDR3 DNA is TGCGCCAGCAGCTCCGGACAGATTAATGAAAAACTGTTTTTT.

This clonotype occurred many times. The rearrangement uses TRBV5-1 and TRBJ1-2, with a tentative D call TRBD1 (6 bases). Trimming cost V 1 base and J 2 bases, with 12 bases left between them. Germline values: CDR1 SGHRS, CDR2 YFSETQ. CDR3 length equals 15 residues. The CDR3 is CASSLLGAGNYGYTF. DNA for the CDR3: TGCGCCAGCAGCTTGTTGGGGGCTGGGAACTATGGCTACACCTTC.

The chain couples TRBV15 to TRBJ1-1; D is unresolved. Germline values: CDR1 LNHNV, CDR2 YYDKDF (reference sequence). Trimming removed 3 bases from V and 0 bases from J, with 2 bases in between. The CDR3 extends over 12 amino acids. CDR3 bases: TGTGCCACCAGCAGGGTGAACACTGAAGCTTTCTTT. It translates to CATSRVNTEAFF.

The CDR3 DNA follows: TGTGCCAGCAGCTGGGACGGCCGTTACACTGAAGCTTTCTTT. Protein product: CASSWDGRYTEAFF. J is TRBJ1-1 and V is TRBV7-2; D is perhaps TRBD1 (5 bases). Germline V CDR1 and CDR2: SGHTA, FQGNSA. V dropped 4 bases and J dropped 3 bases, with 12 bases sitting between them. CDR3 size: 14 residues.

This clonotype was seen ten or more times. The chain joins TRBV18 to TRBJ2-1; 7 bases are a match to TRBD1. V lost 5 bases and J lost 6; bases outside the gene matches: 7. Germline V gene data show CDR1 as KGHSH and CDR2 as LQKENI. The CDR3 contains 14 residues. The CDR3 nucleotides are TGTGCCAGCTCAGGGGACAGACAGGCCAATGAGCAGTTCTTC. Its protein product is CASSGDRQANEQFF.

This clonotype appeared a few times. The CDR3 bases are TGTGCCAGCAGTTCCAGGGGGCCGAACACCGGGGAGCTGTTTTTT. Its protein is CASSSRGPNTGELFF. The chain combines TRBV2 with TRBJ2-2; TRBD1 agrees at 8 bases. The CDR3 consists of 15 residues. V was pared by 5 bases and J by 0 bases, with 2 bases of the junction left unmatched. Germline CDR1 is SNHLY and CDR2 is FYNNEI. Full variable domain (rest looked up from reference TRBV2 and TRBJ2-2): EPEVTQTPSHQVTQMGQEVILRCVPISNHLYFYWYRQILGQKVEFLVSFYNNEISEKSEIFDDQFSVERPDGSNFTLKIRSTKLEDSAMYFCASSSRGPNTGELFFGEGSRLTVL.

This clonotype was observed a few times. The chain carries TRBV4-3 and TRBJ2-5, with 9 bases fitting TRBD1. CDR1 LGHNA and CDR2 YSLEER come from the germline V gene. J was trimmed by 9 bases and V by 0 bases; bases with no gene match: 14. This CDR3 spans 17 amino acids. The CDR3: CASSQEGVGQGSFPQYF. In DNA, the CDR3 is TGCGCCAGCAGCCAAGAGGGGGTAGGACAGGGGTCTTTTCCCCAGTACTTC.

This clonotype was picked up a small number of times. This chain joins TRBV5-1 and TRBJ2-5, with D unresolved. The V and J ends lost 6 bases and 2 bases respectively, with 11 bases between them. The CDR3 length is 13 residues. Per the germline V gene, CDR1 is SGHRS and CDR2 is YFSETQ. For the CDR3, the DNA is TGCGCCAGCACCAGAACAGAGCAAGAGACCCAGTACTTC. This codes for CASTRTEQETQYF.